Listed below are T cell receptor beta chains from one sample, sequenced in a study of chemoradiotherapy in HPV16-positive cancers. Data came from immunoSEQ multiplex PCR; TCRdb stores just in-frame clones and leaves some out. Of some 70,000 clones listed, roughly 90% are singletons. Material: blood, obtained from a patient who underwent chemoradiotherapy. The source is a human donor with HPV-associated anogenital cancer. Each CDR3 is given with its conserved first and last residue. Fields, in order: V gene, D gene, clone size, J gene, CDR3 DNA, CDR3 protein. D genes are given only for firm matches. The size of a clone is reported for some rows only, either as once, few or many, or as a class for expanded clones.

>TRBV7-9|.|few|TRBJ1-1
TGTGCCAGCAGCTTAGGACAGCAAGCTTTCTTT
CASSLGQQAFF
>TRBV2|.|.|TRBJ1-2
TGTGCCAGCAGTACGACAGCTCTTGGCTACACCTTC
CASSTTALGYTF
>TRBV25-1|.|.|TRBJ2-7
TGTGCCAGCAGTGAATACTTGAGAGGCGAGCAGTACTTC
CASSEYLRGEQYF
>TRBV28|TRBD1|.|TRBJ2-3
TGTGCCAGCAGTGTATCCAGGGGGCTTGGAGATTCCACAGATACGCAGTATTTT
CASSVSRGLGDSTDTQYF
>TRBV28|.|once|TRBJ2-7
TGTGCCAGCAGTTGGGCTTTGAGCTCCTACGAGCAGTACTTC
CASSWALSSYEQYF
>TRBV5-1|.|.|TRBJ1-4
TGCGCCAGCAGCGCGGGCCAGGGAGAACTGTTTTTT
CASSAGQGELFF
>TRBV18|.|.|TRBJ2-7
TGTGCCAGCTCACCACCCCCAGGGGTCTACGAGCAGTACTTC
CASSPPPGVYEQYF
>TRBV5-1|.|.|TRBJ2-5
TGCGCCAGCAGCCAGGACCCCCGTGGCCTAGGGAGAGAGACCCAGTACTTC
CASSQDPRGLGRETQYF
>TRBV27|TRBD2|.|TRBJ2-2
TGTGCCAGCAGTTTAAGAGGACTAGCAGGAACCGGACGGAACGGGGAGCTGTTTTTT
CASSLRGLAGTGRNGELFF
>TRBV4-1|.|.|TRBJ2-5
TGCGCCAGCAGCCAAGAGTCGGTTCAAGAGACCCAGTACTTC
CASSQESVQETQYF
>TRBV7-2|.|.|TRBJ1-2
TGTGCCAGCAGCTTAAAGGAGGGCTACACCTTC
CASSLKEGYTF
>TRBV7-9|TRBD1|.|TRBJ2-3
TGTGCCAGCAGCTTAGGGGGACAGGGCACAGATACGCAGTATTTT
CASSLGGQGTDTQYF
>TRBV15|.|.|TRBJ2-1
TGTGCCACCAGCCGCCTGGGCTCCTACAATGAGCAGTTCTTC
CATSRLGSYNEQFF
>TRBV7-8|TRBD2|few|TRBJ2-7
TGTGCCAGCAGCTTAACCTTGAGCGGGGGGGCCACTTACGAGCAGTACTTC
CASSLTLSGGATYEQYF
>TRBV19|.|.|TRBJ2-2
TGTGCCAGTAGTATCGACAAGAGGTCCGGGGAGCTGTTTTTT
CASSIDKRSGELFF
>TRBV7-2|.|.|TRBJ2-7
TGTGCCAGCAGCGTGGACGCAAGCTCCTACGAGCAGTACTTC
CASSVDASSYEQYF
>TRBV6-1|.|once|TRBJ2-7
TGTGCCAGCAGTCCCTTAGTAGCGGTGGACTACGAGCAGTACTTC
CASSPLVAVDYEQYF
>TRBV19|TRBD1|.|TRBJ1-5
TGTGCCAGTACCGGGACAGGGGGCGTTAATCAGCCCCAGCATTTT
CASTGTGGVNQPQHF
>TRBV28|TRBD2|once|TRBJ2-5
TGTGCCAGCAGTCCCTTGTTGGGGACTAGCCCCGGGGAGACCCAGTACTTC
CASSPLLGTSPGETQYF
>TRBV6-4|TRBD1|.|TRBJ1-2
TGTGCCAGCAGTGCCGCGCCCGGGACAGGGGCTGGCTACACCTTC
CASSAAPGTGAGYTF
>TRBV5-4|TRBD2|.|TRBJ2-5
TGTGCCAGCAGCTTGGCTGGGACTACAAAAGAGACCCAGTACTTC
CASSLAGTTKETQYF
>TRBV5-4|TRBD1|.|TRBJ2-3
TGTGCCAGCAGCTACAGGACAGGGGGCCGATCGGGCACAGATACGCAGTATTTT
CASSYRTGGRSGTDTQYF
>TRBV5-8|TRBD1|.|TRBJ1-1
TGTGCCAGCAGACAAAGACAGGGAATCGGCCTGACTGAAGCTTTCTTT
CASRQRQGIGLTEAFF
>TRBV11-2|.|.|TRBJ2-5
TGTGCCAGCAGCTTGACCAGGATAGAAGAGACCCAGTACTTC
CASSLTRIEETQYF
>TRBV7-8|.|.|TRBJ2-2
TGTGCCAGCAGCTTAGGGGCCAACACCGGGGAGCTGTTTTTT
CASSLGANTGELFF
>TRBV5-1|.|.|TRBJ2-5
TGCGCCAGCAGCTTGTCCGGGGGCGGACAAGAGACCCAGTACTTC
CASSLSGGGQETQYF